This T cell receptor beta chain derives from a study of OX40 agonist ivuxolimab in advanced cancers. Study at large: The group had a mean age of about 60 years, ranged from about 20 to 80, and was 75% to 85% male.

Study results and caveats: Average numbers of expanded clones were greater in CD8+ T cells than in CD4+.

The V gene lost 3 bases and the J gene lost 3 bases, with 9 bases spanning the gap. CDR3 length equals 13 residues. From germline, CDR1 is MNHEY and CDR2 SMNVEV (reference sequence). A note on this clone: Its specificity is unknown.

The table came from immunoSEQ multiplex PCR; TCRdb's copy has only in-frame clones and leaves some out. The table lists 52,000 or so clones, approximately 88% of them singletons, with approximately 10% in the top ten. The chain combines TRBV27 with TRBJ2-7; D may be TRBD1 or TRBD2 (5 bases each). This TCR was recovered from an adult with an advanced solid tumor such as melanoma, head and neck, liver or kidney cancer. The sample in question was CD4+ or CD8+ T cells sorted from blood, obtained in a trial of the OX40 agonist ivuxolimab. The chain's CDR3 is CASSFGAYYEQYF. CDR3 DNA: TGTGCCAGCAGTTTCGGGGCATACTACGAGCAGTACTTC.